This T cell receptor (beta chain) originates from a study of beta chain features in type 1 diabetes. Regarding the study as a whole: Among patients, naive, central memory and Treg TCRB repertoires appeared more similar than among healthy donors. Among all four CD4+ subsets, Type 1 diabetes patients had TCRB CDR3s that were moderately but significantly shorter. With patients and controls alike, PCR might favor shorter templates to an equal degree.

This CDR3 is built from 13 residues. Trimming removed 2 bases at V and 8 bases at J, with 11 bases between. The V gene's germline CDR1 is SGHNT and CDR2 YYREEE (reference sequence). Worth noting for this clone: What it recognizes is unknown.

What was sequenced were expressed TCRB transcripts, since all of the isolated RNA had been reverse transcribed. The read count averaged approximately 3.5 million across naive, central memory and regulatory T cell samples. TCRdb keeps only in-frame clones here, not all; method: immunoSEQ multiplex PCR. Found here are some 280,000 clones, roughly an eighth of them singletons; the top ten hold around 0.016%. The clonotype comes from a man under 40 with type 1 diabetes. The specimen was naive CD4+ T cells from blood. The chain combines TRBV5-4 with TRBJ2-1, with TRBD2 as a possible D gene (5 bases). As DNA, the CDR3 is TGTGCCAGCAGCTTTTCCCCCGGGGATGAGCAGTTCTTC. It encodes CASSFSPGDEQFF. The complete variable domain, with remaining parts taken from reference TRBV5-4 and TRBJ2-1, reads ETGVTQSPTHLIKTRGQQVTLRCSSQSGHNTVSWYQQALGQGPQFIFQYYREEENGRGNFPPRFSGLQFPNYSSELNVNALELDDSALYLCASSFSPGDEQFFGPGTRLTVL.